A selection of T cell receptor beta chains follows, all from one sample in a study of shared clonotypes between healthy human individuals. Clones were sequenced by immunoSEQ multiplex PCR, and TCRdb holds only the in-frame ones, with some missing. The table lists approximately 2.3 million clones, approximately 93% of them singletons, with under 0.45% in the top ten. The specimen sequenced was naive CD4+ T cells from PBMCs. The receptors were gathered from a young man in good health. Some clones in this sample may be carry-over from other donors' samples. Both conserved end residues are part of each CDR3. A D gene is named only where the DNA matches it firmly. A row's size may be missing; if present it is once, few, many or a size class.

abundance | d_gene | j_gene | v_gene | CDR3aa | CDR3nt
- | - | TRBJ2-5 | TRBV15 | CATSRVGSGIQETQYF | TGTGCCACCAGCAGAGTGGGTAGCGGAATCCAAGAGACCCAGTACTTC
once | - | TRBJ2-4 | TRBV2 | CASSERAGRAKNIQYF | TGTGCCAGCAGTGAACGGGCGGGAAGGGCCAAAAACATTCAGTACTTC
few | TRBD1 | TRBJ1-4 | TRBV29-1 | CSVRQGNEKLFF | TGCAGCGTTAGACAGGGAAATGAAAAACTGTTTTTT
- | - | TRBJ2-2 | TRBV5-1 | CASSLESFTGELFF | TGCGCCAGCAGCTTGGAGTCATTCACCGGGGAGCTGTTTTTT
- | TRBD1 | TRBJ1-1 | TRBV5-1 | CASSLGQGYSGNTEAFF | TGCGCCAGCAGCTTGGGACAGGGATATTCGGGGAACACTGAAGCTTTCTTT
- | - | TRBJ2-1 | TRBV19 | CASSRIPGTGSYNEQFF | TGTGCCAGTAGTAGAATACCCGGGACCGGGTCCTACAATGAGCAGTTCTTC
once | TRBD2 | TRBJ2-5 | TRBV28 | CASSLSREGETQYF | TGTGCCAGCAGTTTATCCAGGGAGGGAGAGACCCAGTACTTC
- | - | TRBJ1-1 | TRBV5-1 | CASSLGVDTEAFF | TGCGCCAGCAGCTTGGGCGTGGACACTGAAGCTTTCTTT
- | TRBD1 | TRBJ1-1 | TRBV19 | CASSRALTGGGNEAFF | TGTGCCAGTAGTAGGGCCCTAACAGGGGGCGGGAATGAAGCTTTCTTT
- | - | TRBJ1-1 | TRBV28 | CASSSLNRNTEAFF | TGTGCCAGCAGTTCCTTGAATCGGAACACTGAAGCTTTCTTT
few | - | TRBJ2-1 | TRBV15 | CATSREAYYNEQFF | TGTGCCACCAGCAGAGAGGCGTACTACAATGAGCAGTTCTTC
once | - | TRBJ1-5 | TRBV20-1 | CSAGRHGPQHF | TGCAGTGCTGGGCGTCACGGGCCCCAGCATTTT
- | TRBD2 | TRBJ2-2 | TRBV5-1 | CASTLLPASGITGELFF | TGCGCCAGCACCCTCCTCCCGGCTAGCGGGATTACCGGGGAGCTGTTTTTT
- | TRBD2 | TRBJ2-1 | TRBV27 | CASSPKGLAGLEQFF | TGTGCCAGCAGTCCTAAGGGACTAGCGGGACTAGAGCAGTTCTTC
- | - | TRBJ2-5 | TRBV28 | CASSSGEETQYF | TGTGCCAGCAGTAGCGGAGAAGAGACCCAGTACTTC
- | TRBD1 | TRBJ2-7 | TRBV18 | CASSPAGQGSYEQYF | TGTGCCAGCTCACCCGCGGGACAGGGCTCCTACGAGCAGTACTTC
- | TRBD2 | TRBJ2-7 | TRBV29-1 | CSVGRALTYEQYF | TGCAGCGTGGGGAGGGCCTTAACCTACGAGCAGTACTTC
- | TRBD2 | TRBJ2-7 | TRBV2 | CASGASGHSYEQYF | TGTGCCAGCGGGGCTAGCGGCCACTCCTACGAGCAGTACTTC
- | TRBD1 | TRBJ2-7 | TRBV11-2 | CASSPIPVQGGEQYF | TGTGCCAGCAGCCCTATACCTGTACAGGGGGGCGAGCAGTACTTC
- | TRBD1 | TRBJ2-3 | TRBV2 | CASSAEGQGTDTQYF | TGTGCCAGCAGTGCCGAGGGACAGGGTACAGATACGCAGTATTTT
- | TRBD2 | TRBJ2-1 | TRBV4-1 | CASSQESGRTSGSHEQFF | TGCGCCAGCAGCCAAGAAAGTGGTAGGACTAGCGGGAGTCATGAGCAGTTCTTC
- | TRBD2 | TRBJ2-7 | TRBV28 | CASMPSGRISYEQYF | TGTGCCAGCATGCCCAGCGGGAGGATCTCCTACGAGCAGTACTTC
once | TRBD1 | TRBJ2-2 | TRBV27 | CASSFWGTGVSGELFF | TGTGCCAGCAGTTTCTGGGGGACAGGGGTATCCGGGGAGCTGTTTTTT
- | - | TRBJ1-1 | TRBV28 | CASIGDGGLTEAFF | TGTGCCAGCATCGGGGACGGAGGGCTCACTGAAGCTTTCTTT
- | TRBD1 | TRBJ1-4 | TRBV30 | CAWSRDRGEKLFF | TGTGCCTGGAGTCGGGACAGGGGTGAAAAACTGTTTTTT
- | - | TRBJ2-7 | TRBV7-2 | CASSHRRGTGVDEQYF | TGTGCCAGCAGCCACCGACGGGGGACTGGTGTGGATGAGCAGTACTTC
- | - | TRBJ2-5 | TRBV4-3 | CASSQRFGSETQYF | TGCGCCAGCAGCCAGAGGTTCGGGAGTGAGACCCAGTACTTC
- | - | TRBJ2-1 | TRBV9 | CASSVDSRGNEQFF | TGTGCCAGCAGCGTCGACAGTCGGGGGAATGAGCAGTTCTTC
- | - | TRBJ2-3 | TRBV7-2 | CASSLESGSADTQYF | TGTGCCAGCAGCTTAGAGTCGGGGTCCGCAGATACGCAGTATTTT
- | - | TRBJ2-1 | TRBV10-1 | CASSESTTGERFF | TGCGCCAGCAGTGAGTCGACAACGGGAGAAAGGTTCTTC
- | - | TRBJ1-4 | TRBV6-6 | CASSDPGEGNEKLFF | TGTGCCAGCAGCGACCCCGGGGAGGGAAATGAAAAACTGTTTTTT
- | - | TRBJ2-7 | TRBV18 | CASSPRDSYEQYF | TGTGCCAGCTCACCCAGGGACTCTTACGAGCAGTACTTC
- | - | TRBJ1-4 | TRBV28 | CASSFFPIREEKLFF | TGTGCCAGCAGTTTTTTCCCAATCCGAGAGGAAAAACTGTTTTTT
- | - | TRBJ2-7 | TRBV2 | CASSGQIFDYEQYF | TGTGCCAGCAGTGGACAGATTTTCGACTACGAGCAGTACTTC
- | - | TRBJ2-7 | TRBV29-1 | CSVKVLSGSSYEQYF | TGCAGCGTCAAGGTTCTCAGTGGGAGCTCCTACGAGCAGTACTTC
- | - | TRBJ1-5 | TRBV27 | CASSWAGLNQPQHF | TGTGCCAGCAGTTGGGCGGGACTGAATCAGCCCCAGCATTTT
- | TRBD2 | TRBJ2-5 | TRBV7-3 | CASSLGTSGRETQYF | TGTGCCAGCAGCTTAGGGACTAGCGGCCGGGAGACCCAGTACTTC
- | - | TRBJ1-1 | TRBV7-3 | CASSSDWNTEAFF | TGTGCCAGCAGCTCCGACTGGAACACTGAAGCTTTCTTT
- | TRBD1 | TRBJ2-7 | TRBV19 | CASSDRGLEQYF | TGTGCCAGTAGTGACAGGGGGCTCGAGCAGTACTTC
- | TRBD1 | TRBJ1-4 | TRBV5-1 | CASSLSGTGGEKLFF | TGCGCCAGCAGCTTGAGTGGGACAGGTGGCGAAAAACTGTTTTTT
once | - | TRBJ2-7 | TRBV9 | CASSPPGIRGSYEQYF | TGTGCCAGCAGCCCCCCGGGGATCAGGGGCTCCTACGAGCAGTACTTC
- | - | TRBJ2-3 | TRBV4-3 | CASSPKLYGTDTQYF | TGCGCCAGCAGCCCTAAGTTGTACGGCACAGATACGCAGTATTTT
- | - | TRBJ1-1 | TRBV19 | CASSIGGGTEAFF | TGTGCCAGTAGTATAGGGGGAGGCACTGAAGCTTTCTTT
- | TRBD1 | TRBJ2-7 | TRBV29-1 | CSARRTGQGAYEQYF | TGCAGCGCCCGGCGCACGGGACAGGGGGCCTACGAGCAGTACTTC
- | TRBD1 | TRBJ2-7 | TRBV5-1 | CASRYRGASTSYEQYF | TGCGCCAGCAGATACAGGGGGGCTAGTACCTCCTACGAGCAGTACTTC
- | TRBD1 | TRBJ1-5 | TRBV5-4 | CASSYGGQTSNQPQHF | TGTGCCAGCAGCTACGGGGGACAGACTAGCAATCAGCCCCAGCATTTT
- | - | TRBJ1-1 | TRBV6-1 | CASTDQGRHAFF | TGTGCCAGCACCGACCAGGGCCGACACGCTTTCTTT
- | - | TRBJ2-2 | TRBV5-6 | CASSFTGPGTGELFF | TGTGCCAGCAGCTTCACAGGGCCCGGCACCGGGGAGCTGTTTTTT
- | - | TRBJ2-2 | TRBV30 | CAWRGQDTGELFF | TGTGCCTGGAGGGGGCAGGACACCGGGGAGCTGTTTTTT
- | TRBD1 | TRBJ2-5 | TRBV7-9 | CASSLPRGSGKETQYF | TGTGCCAGCAGCTTACCCAGGGGGAGTGGTAAAGAGACCCAGTACTTC
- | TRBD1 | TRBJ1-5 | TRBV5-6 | CASSVRRGLPNQPQHF | TGTGCCAGCAGTGTGAGGAGGGGGCTGCCCAATCAGCCCCAGCATTTT
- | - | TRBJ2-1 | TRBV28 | CASSPFVSGHRGNEQFF | TGTGCCAGCAGCCCATTTGTCAGCGGCCATAGAGGGAATGAGCAGTTCTTC
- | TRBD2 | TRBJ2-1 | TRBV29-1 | CSALAILAGFHNEQFF | TGCAGCGCCCTGGCCATACTAGCGGGATTTCACAATGAGCAGTTCTTC
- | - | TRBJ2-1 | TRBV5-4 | CASSFDPDYNEQFF | TGTGCCAGCAGCTTCGACCCTGACTACAATGAGCAGTTCTTC
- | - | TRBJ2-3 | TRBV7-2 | CATQGLSSTDTQYF | TGTGCCACCCAGGGGCTTTCGAGCACAGATACGCAGTATTTT
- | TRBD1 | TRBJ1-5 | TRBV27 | CASSLEGAWNQPQHF | TGTGCCAGCAGTTTAGAGGGGGCTTGGAATCAGCCCCAGCATTTT
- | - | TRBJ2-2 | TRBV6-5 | CASQGSGELFF | TGTGCCAGCCAAGGATCCGGGGAGCTGTTTTTT
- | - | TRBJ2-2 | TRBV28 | CASTHDSTNTGELFF | TGTGCCAGCACCCATGACAGTACGAACACCGGGGAGCTGTTTTTT
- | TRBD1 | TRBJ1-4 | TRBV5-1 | CASSLQGAGEKLFF | TGCGCCAGCAGCCTACAGGGGGCGGGAGAAAAACTGTTTTTT
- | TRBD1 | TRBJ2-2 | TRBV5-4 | CASRYTGGKGTGELFF | TGTGCCAGCAGGTACACAGGGGGCAAGGGGACCGGGGAGCTGTTTTTT